A single sample gave rise to the 23 T cell receptor beta chains below, sequenced in a study of blood T cell repertoires in COVID-19. Method: immunoSEQ multiplex PCR; TCRdb's copy keeps in-frame clones and lacks some. The repertoire has over 150,000 clones, approximately 80% of them found once; the top ten carry approximately 12%. The material sequenced was PBMCs or T cells enriched from blood (not recorded which). The receptors come from a man aged 40-55 years who had recovered from COVID-19.

The chain combines TRBV9 with TRBJ2-7; possibly TRBD2 for D (5 bases). CDR1 and CDR2 (germline): SGDLS, YYNGEE. With 2 bases removed from V and 2 bases from J, the gap between germline ends came to 14 bases. The CDR3 has 15 amino acids. The DNA for the CDR3 is TGTGCCAGCAGCGTCAGCGGAGAACCCACCTACGAGCAGTACTTC. Amino acids: CASSVSGEPTYEQYF.

The chain links TRBV28 to TRBJ2-2; 8 bases fit TRBD2. Germline V gene data show CDR1 as MDHEN and CDR2 as SYDVKM. This CDR3 contains 15 residues. V was pared by 5 bases and J by 3 bases, with 5 bases of the junction left unmatched. DNA of the CDR3: TGTGCCAGCAGTAGAGCGGGGGCGGACACCGGGGAGCTGTTTTTT. Translation gives CASSRAGADTGELFF.

This chain uses TRBV19 with TRBJ1-2; 7 positions match TRBD1. The CDR3 is made up of 14 amino acids. Germline CDR1 LNHDA, CDR2 SQIVND (reference sequence). The V and J ends lost 6 bases and 7 bases, in that order; junction bases with no gene match: 11. The CDR3 DNA reads as TGTGCCAGTAGCCCAGGGGGGAGAGGAAGTGGCTACACCTTC. Its protein product is CASSPGGRGSGYTF. The full variable domain, with the rest looked up from reference TRBV19 and TRBJ1-2, is DGGITQSPKYLFRKEGQNVTLSCEQNLNHDAMYWYRQDPGQGLRLIYYSQIVNDFQKGDIAEGYSVSREKKESFPLTVTSAQKNPTAFYLCASSPGGRGSGYTFGSGTRLTVV.

The chain couples TRBV27 to TRBJ1-2, with a possible D match to TRBD1 (6 bases). V shed 0 bases and J shed 4 bases, with 9 bases lying between them. The CDR3 loop spans 14 amino acids. Germline lookup yields CDR1 MNHEY and CDR2 SMNVEV (reference sequence). Written as DNA, the CDR3 is TGTGCCAGCAGTTTATCGGGGGCCGCCTATGGCTACACCTTC. As protein: CASSLSGAAYGYTF.

The gene calls are TRBV7-2 and TRBJ2-3; a possible D gene is TRBD2 (6 bases). The germline CDR1 and CDR2 sequences are SGHTA and FQGNSA. CDR3 length: 15 residues. The V gene lost 3 bases and the J gene lost 2 bases, with 12 bases spanning the gap. CDR3 bases: TGTGCCAGCAGCTTTACGTCGGGAGCCACAGATACGCAGTATTTT. This encodes CASSFTSGATDTQYF.

The sample holds one count of this clone. This chain joins TRBV6-2 or TRBV6-3 and TRBJ2-2, with a tentative D call TRBD2 (5 bases). There are 15 residues in the CDR3. The ends were cut back, 4 bases at V and 3 bases at J, with 12 bases in the middle. CDR1 is MNHEY, CDR2 SVGEGT, per germline. CDR3 sequence: CASSWRGRDTGELFF. The CDR3 nucleotides are TGTGCCAGCAGTTGGAGAGGGAGAGACACCGGGGAGCTGTTTTTT.

This chain joins TRBV29-1 and TRBJ2-5, with TRBD2 as a possible D gene (5 bases). This CDR3 comprises 12 residues. In germline, CDR1 is SQVTM, CDR2 ANQGSEA. V lost 4 bases to trimming and J lost 7 bases, with 13 bases between them. CDR3 sequence: CSVAEGGVTQYF. CDR3 DNA: TGCAGCGTTGCTGAGGGTGGAGTGACCCAGTACTTC.

V gene TRBV19 combines with J gene TRBJ2-1; maybe TRBD1 (6 bases). In germline, CDR1 is LNHDA, CDR2 SQIVND (reference sequence). The V end was cut by 3 bases, the J end by 0 bases, with 18 bases between. The CDR3 is 18 amino acids. In DNA, the CDR3 is TGTGCCAGTAGTATTGCCCCGGGACACTGGAGCTCCTACAATGAGCAGTTCTTC. Translated, it gives CASSIAPGHWSSYNEQFF. Full variable domain (rest looked up from reference TRBV19 and TRBJ2-1): DGGITQSPKYLFRKEGQNVTLSCEQNLNHDAMYWYRQDPGQGLRLIYYSQIVNDFQKGDIAEGYSVSREKKESFPLTVTSAQKNPTAFYLCASSIAPGHWSSYNEQFFGPGTRLTVL.

The chain uses TRBV6-1 and TRBJ1-1; D is undetermined. Germline CDR1 reads MNHNS; CDR2 reads SASEGT. The CDR3 runs to 14 residues. V was cut by 3 bases and J by 0 bases, with 8 bases left in between. As DNA, the CDR3 is TGTGCCAGCAGTGACCGTAGTCTGAACACTGAAGCTTTCTTT. Amino acid sequence: CASSDRSLNTEAFF.

This chain connects TRBV6-5 to TRBJ2-1; 9 positions agree with TRBD2. Germline V gene lookup returns CDR1 MNHEY and CDR2 SVGAGI. V was pared by 0 bases and J by 12 bases, with 9 bases of the junction left unmatched. This CDR3 is built from 15 residues. CDR3 sequence (DNA): TGTGCCAGCAGTTACTCCGCTAGCGGGATCGTAAGGCAGTTCTTC. Its translation: CASSYSASGIVRQFF.

The rearrangement uses TRBV5-8 and TRBJ2-2, with 8 bases aligning to TRBD1. V gave up 4 bases and J gave up 5 bases; unmatched junction bases: 10. The CDR3 has 16 amino acids. Per germline, CDR1 SGHTS and CDR2 YDEGEE. DNA for the CDR3: TGTGCCAGCAGCCCCCCGGACAGGGAAAGGACCGGGGAGCTGTTTTTT. Its translation is CASSPPDRERTGELFF.

Here the CDR3 reads CATSDSDSTDTQYF. CDR3 bases: TGTGCCACCAGTGATTCCGACTCGACAGATACGCAGTATTTT. The chain has TRBV24-1 and TRBJ2-3; no definite D call. Trimming took off 2 bases at V and 3 bases at J, with 8 bases between the two ends. Germline V gene sequence: CDR1 KGHDR, CDR2 SFDVKD. The CDR3 length is 14 residues.

The chain couples TRBV2 to TRBJ1-2; D ambiguous. In germline, CDR1 is SNHLY, CDR2 FYNNEI. Between the trimmed V and J ends, which lost 6 bases and 4 bases, there was a span of 21 bases. CDR3 length equals 16 residues. DNA of the CDR3: TGTGCCAGCAGCCCCGGAGGTACGCGGTGGAGCTATGGCTACACCTTC. Its protein is CASSPGGTRWSYGYTF.

A few counts support this clone. The V gene is TRBV5-1, the J gene TRBJ1-1; TRBD1 matches 7 bases. This CDR3 region has 14 residues. Germline assignment: CDR1 SGHRS and CDR2 YFSETQ. Trimming cost V 3 bases and J 4 bases; bases outside gene matches: 6. The CDR3 spells CASSSGTEATEAFF. The CDR3 DNA reads TGCGCCAGCAGCTCCGGGACAGAGGCCACTGAAGCTTTCTTT.

J is TRBJ2-1 and V is TRBV6-2 or TRBV6-3; maybe TRBD1 (6 bases). The ends were cut back, 5 bases at V and 6 bases at J, with 14 bases in the middle. The CDR3 spans 14 residues. The V gene's germline CDR1 is MNHEY and CDR2 SVGEGT. CDR3 nucleotide sequence: TGTGCCAGCAGTCGACCAGGGGATAGCAATGAGCAGTTCTTC. Translated: CASSRPGDSNEQFF.

This clone has a single count. The V and J genes are TRBV5-1 and TRBJ2-7; D possibly corresponds to TRBD1 (6 bases). CDR3 length: 15 amino acids. V gave up 4 bases and J gave up 9 bases, with 23 bases separating them. Germline CDR1 reads SGHRS; CDR2 reads YFSETQ. In DNA form, the CDR3 reads TGCGCCAGCAGCCTCAACAGGGTCCATACGACGAGGCAGTACGTC. Amino acids: CASSLNRVHTTRQYV.

The chain couples TRBV29-1 to TRBJ2-3, with 12 nucleotides matching TRBD2. Germline V gene data show CDR1 as SQVTM and CDR2 as ANQGSEA. The length of the CDR3 is 15 residues. V lost 2 bases to trimming and J lost 5 bases; unmatched junction nucleotides: 5. As DNA, the CDR3 is TGCAGCGTTGAACCCAAACTAGCGGGAGGAGATACGCAGTATTTT. Translation: CSVEPKLAGGDTQYF.

This clone was observed a single time. This chain joins TRBV9 and TRBJ2-1, with 7 bases that match TRBD2. The CDR3 extends over 15 amino acids. CDR1 SGDLS and CDR2 YYNGEE come from the germline V gene. With V trimmed by 6 bases and J by 0 bases, 6 bases remained unmatched. The DNA for the CDR3 is TGTGCCAGCACCGGGGGGATAAGCTCCTACAATGAGCAGTTCTTC. Its translation is CASTGGISSYNEQFF. The variable domain in full, completed from reference TRBV9 and TRBJ2-1, reads DSGVTQTPKHLITATGQRVTLRCSPRSGDLSVYWYQQSLDQGLQFLIQYYNGEERAKGNILERFSAQQFPDLHSELNLSSLELGDSALYFCASTGGISSYNEQFFGPGTRLTVL.

This chain links TRBV9 with TRBJ2-5; 9 bases are shared with TRBD1. Germline V gives CDR1 SGDLS, CDR2 YYNGEE. The CDR3 runs 15 residues. The junction had 6 bases not matched to a gene; V was cut back by 2 bases and J by 4 bases. CDR3 in amino acids: CASSVGGTGRETQYF. The DNA for the CDR3 is TGTGCCAGCAGCGTGGGAGGGACAGGGAGAGAGACCCAGTACTTC.

J is TRBJ1-2 and V is TRBV13, with 9 bases aligning to TRBD1. J lost 6 bases, V lost 8 bases, and 4 bases had no gene match. The CDR3 contains 12 residues. CDR1 is PRHDT and CDR2 is FYEKMQ in the germline V gene (reference sequence). The CDR3: CASAGQGHGYTF. The CDR3 DNA is TGTGCCAGCGCGGGACAGGGACATGGCTACACCTTC.

CDR3 loop: CASSEGLGAVDGYTF. The CDR3 DNA sequence: TGTGCCAGCAGTGAAGGTCTGGGGGCGGTGGATGGCTACACCTTC. The chain recombines TRBV2 with TRBJ1-2, with a tentative D call TRBD1 (6 bases). The CDR3 contains 15 residues. Trimming pared 1 base from V and 6 bases from J, leaving 15 bases between. Germline CDR1 is SNHLY and CDR2 is FYNNEI.

V gene TRBV15 combines with J gene TRBJ1-5; 8 nucleotides align to TRBD1. CDR3 length: 15 residues. Trimming removed 6 bases from V and 4 bases from J; junction bases left unmatched: 8. From germline, CDR1 is LNHNV and CDR2 YYDKDF (reference sequence). CDR3 loop: CATSSRGTGNQPQHF. CDR3 DNA sequence: TGTGCCACCAGTTCCCGTGGGACAGGTAATCAGCCCCAGCATTTT.

J is TRBJ1-1 and V is TRBV25-1, with a weak D call TRBD1 (5 bases). CDR3 length equals 16 residues. Trimming removed 1 base from V and 5 bases from J, with 17 bases in between. CDR1 and CDR2 from the germline V gene are MGHDK and SYGVNS. For the CDR3, the DNA is TGTGCCAGCAGTGAATCGAGGTTGATAGCAGGGACTGAAGCTTTCTTT. Translating it yields CASSESRLIAGTEAFF.